One sample yielded the 20 T cell receptor beta chains listed below, sequenced in a study of T cells after posttransplantation cyclophosphamide. Sequencing used immunoSEQ multiplex PCR; TCRdb keeps in-frame clones, though not all of them. Found here are 23,000 or so clones, no singletons; the ten largest cover approximately 6.3%. Sequencing used PBMCs. The receptor set was obtained from a woman aged 60-70 years in good health, CMV-negative, and a related stem cell transplant donor.

This clone was picked up many times. The chain carries TRBV7-6 and TRBJ2-6; 9 positions match TRBD1. The germline gives CDR1 SGHVS, CDR2 FNYEAQ. Trimming took 5 bases from V and 2 from J; bases not matched to a gene: 4. CDR3 length: 16 amino acids. CDR3 sequence reads: CASSPGTGTGANVLTF. CDR3 coding DNA: TGTGCCAGCAGCCCGGGGACAGGGACTGGGGCCAACGTCCTGACTTTC.

This chain connects TRBV9 to TRBJ1-2, with TRBD1 identical over 9 bases. Looked up from germline, CDR1 is SGDLS and CDR2 is YYNGEE. The CDR3 loop spans 15 amino acids. V shed 4 bases and J 3 bases; nucleotides not matched to a gene: 7. The CDR3 DNA is TGTGCCAGCAGCAGACGACAGGGGGGAGACTATGGCTACACCTTC. Translating it yields CASSRRQGGDYGYTF.

This clone occurred many times. The rearrangement joins TRBV25-1 to TRBJ1-4, with D possibly being TRBD1 (6 bases). In germline, CDR1 is MGHDK, CDR2 SYGVNS. V lost 4 bases and J 8 bases, leaving 17 bases between the germline ends. The CDR3 loop spans 15 amino acids. This chain's CDR3 is CASSGSTGFNEKLFF. For the CDR3, the DNA is TGTGCCAGCAGTGGGTCTACAGGGTTCAACGAAAAACTGTTTTTT.

Many counts were recorded for this clone. Other DNA sequences from this sample encode an identical CDR3 as well. V is TRBV29-1 and J is TRBJ2-7; a weak D match, TRBD2 (5 bases). CDR1 SQVTM and CDR2 ANQGSEA come from the germline V gene. The CDR3 is 12 amino acids. Trimming cost V 0 bases and J 4 bases, with 7 bases left between them. The CDR3 coding sequence is TGCAGCGTTGAAGAATCGGGATACGAGCAGTACTTC. The encoded protein is CSVEESGYEQYF.

There are many counts of this clone. The gene calls are TRBV5-4 and TRBJ1-1; 8 positions agree with TRBD1. The CDR3 loop spans 14 amino acids. Losses at the gene ends were 0 bases for V and 7 bases for J; bases not matched to a gene: 5. Germline loops: CDR1 SGHNT, CDR2 YYREEE (reference sequence). The CDR3 coding sequence is TGTGCCAGCAGCTTGGGTCAGGGGGCGAATGAAGCTTTCTTT. Translation gives CASSLGQGANEAFF.

There are many counts of this clone. This CDR3 is CATASGGDSYEQYF. CDR3 nucleotides: TGTGCCACCGCTAGCGGAGGTGACTCCTACGAGCAGTACTTC. The J gene is TRBJ2-7, the V gene TRBV10-3; 7 bases are a match to TRBD2. The CDR3 length is 14 residues. V lost 10 bases and J lost 0; bases outside the gene matches: 9. CDR1 and CDR2 (germline): ENHRY, SYGVKD.

This clone was counted ten times or more. This sequence joins TRBV11-2 and TRBJ2-7, with 15 bases lining up with TRBD2. Germline loops: CDR1 SGHAT, CDR2 FQNNGV. The CDR3 totals 16 residues. V shed 5 bases and J 7 bases; nucleotides not matched to a gene: 9. CDR3 region: CASSAGLAGGSGEQYF. The CDR3, as DNA: TGTGCCAGCAGCGCGGGACTAGCGGGAGGTTCGGGAGAGCAGTACTTC.

This clone was picked up a small number of times. The chain carries TRBV28 and TRBJ2-7; 7 bases fit TRBD1. The junction had 11 bases not matched to a gene; V was cut back by 5 bases and J by 4 bases. The germline gives CDR1 MDHEN, CDR2 SYDVKM. The CDR3 has 15 residues. The chain's CDR3 is CASSRTGEGGYEQYF. The DNA for the CDR3 is TGTGCCAGCAGTCGCACAGGGGAAGGTGGATACGAGCAGTACTTC. Full variable domain (remainder filled in from reference TRBV28 and TRBJ2-7): DVKVTQSSRYLVKRTGEKVFLECVQDMDHENMFWYRQDPGLGLRLIYFSYDVKMKEKGDIPEGYSVSREKKERFSLILESASTNQTSMYLCASSRTGEGGYEQYFGPGTRLTVT.

In this sample, this clone turned up many times. The chain links TRBV6-1 to TRBJ2-7, with D maybe TRBD1 (5 bases). Germline V gene data show CDR1 as MNHNS and CDR2 as SASEGT. V was shortened by 8 bases and J by 2 bases, with 13 bases between the two germline ends. The CDR3 runs to 13 residues. The CDR3 sequence is CASRSRATYEQYV. CDR3 nucleotides: TGTGCCAGCCGGAGCAGGGCGACCTACGAGCAGTACGTC.

This chain links TRBV5-6 with TRBJ2-1, with 7 bases lining up with TRBD2. Germline assignment: CDR1 SGHDT and CDR2 YYEEEE. V shed 2 bases, J shed 9 bases, and the junction held 5 bases outside the gene matches. This CDR3 has 13 amino acids. CDR3 nucleotides: TGTGCCAGCAGCTTAGGGACTATTAGTGAGCAGTTCTTC. It specifies CASSLGTISEQFF.

This clone was counted ten times or more. The rearrangement uses TRBV30 and TRBJ1-4; a possible D gene is TRBD1 (6 bases). The germline V gene has CDR1 GTSNPN and CDR2 SVGIG (reference sequence). V was pared by 1 base and J by 8 bases, with 14 bases between. The length of the CDR3 is 14 residues. This CDR3 is CAWSASRGNEKLFF. The CDR3 DNA sequence: TGTGCCTGGAGTGCGTCTAGGGGGAACGAAAAACTGTTTTTT.

Ten or more counts support this clone. The chain uses TRBV5-4 and TRBJ2-3; TRBD2 might be the D (6 bases). The germline V gene encodes CDR1 SGHNT and CDR2 YYREEE (reference sequence). CDR3 length: 14 residues. Between the trimmed V and J ends, which lost 2 bases and 6 bases, there was a span of 13 bases. This CDR3 reads CASSFPTGADTQYF. The CDR3, as DNA: TGTGCCAGCAGCTTCCCAACGGGAGCTGATACGCAGTATTTT. The full variable domain, completed using reference TRBV5-4 and TRBJ2-3, is ETGVTQSPTHLIKTRGQQVTLRCSSQSGHNTVSWYQQALGQGPQFIFQYYREEENGRGNFPPRFSGLQFPNYSSELNVNALELDDSALYLCASSFPTGADTQYFGPGTRLTVL.

There are many counts of this clone. This rearrangement joins TRBV19 to TRBJ2-3, with D unresolved. Germline loops: CDR1 LNHDA, CDR2 SQIVND (reference sequence). The CDR3 has 15 residues. V gave up 2 bases and J gave up 1 base, with 10 bases separating them. In DNA, the CDR3 is TGTGCCAGTAGTATAATAGGCCAGGGCACAGATACGCAGTATTTT. It is translated as CASSIIGQGTDTQYF.

In this sample, this clone turned up many times. The V call is TRBV7-2, the J call TRBJ1-1; D gene ambiguous. The CDR3 length is 13 residues. Germline-derived CDR1 and CDR2 are SGHTA and FQGNSA. Trimming took off 3 bases at V and 1 base at J, with 6 bases between the two ends. The CDR3 here is CASSFGRNTEAFF. CDR3 sequence (DNA): TGTGCCAGCAGCTTTGGCAGGAACACTGAAGCTTTCTTT.

This clone was observed many times. V usage is TRBV28 and J usage is TRBJ1-4; no firm D call. Germline CDR1 is MDHEN and CDR2 is SYDVKM. This CDR3 comprises 14 residues. V lost 5 bases, J lost 7 bases, and 14 bases lay in between. The chain's CDR3 is CASSPSDGIEKLFF. DNA of the CDR3: TGTGCCAGCAGTCCCTCGGACGGGATTGAAAAACTGTTTTTT.

This clone has a count of ten or more. The genes are TRBV25-1 and TRBJ1-3; a weak D match, TRBD1 (6 bases). Germline values: CDR1 MGHDK, CDR2 SYGVNS. The CDR3 is 15 amino acids. The V end was cut by 3 bases, the J end by 2 bases, with 11 bases between. CDR3 in amino acids: CASSDYTGTGNTIYF. The CDR3 region has the DNA TGTGCCAGCAGTGACTATACAGGGACTGGAAACACCATATATTTT.

This clone was observed many times. The gene calls are TRBV4-3 and TRBJ1-4; D gene uncertain. The CDR3 consists of 15 residues. Germline V CDR1 and CDR2: LGHNA, YSLEER. The V and J ends lost 0 bases and 5 bases respectively, with 10 bases between them. CDR3: CASSQDGRSNEKLFF. The DNA of the CDR3 is TGCGCCAGCAGCCAAGATGGGAGATCGAATGAAAAACTGTTTTTT.

At least ten counts were recorded for this clone. The chain couples TRBV5-1 to TRBJ1-4; TRBD1 matches 7 bases. This CDR3 spans 15 amino acids. Germline V lookup: CDR1 SGHRS, CDR2 YFSETQ. After removal of 0 bases from V and 4 bases from J, the junction contained 3 bases not matched to a gene. The CDR3 DNA reads as TGCGCCAGCAGCTTGGCGGGACAGCGTAATGAAAAACTGTTTTTT. This sequence encodes CASSLAGQRNEKLFF.

In its sample, this clone was seen many times. V and J are TRBV19 and TRBJ2-3; 10 bases match TRBD2. The CDR3 extends over 18 amino acids. Germline lookup yields CDR1 LNHDA and CDR2 SQIVND (reference sequence). J gave up 0 bases and V 4 bases, and 10 bases lay outside the gene matches. CDR3 sequence: CASSRGVAGGSSTDTQYF. The CDR3, as DNA: TGTGCCAGTAGTAGAGGGGTAGCGGGGGGATCTAGCACAGATACGCAGTATTTT. Combining the CDR3 with reference TRBV19 and TRBJ2-3 gives the whole variable domain DGGITQSPKYLFRKEGQNVTLSCEQNLNHDAMYWYRQDPGQGLRLIYYSQIVNDFQKGDIAEGYSVSREKKESFPLTVTSAQKNPTAFYLCASSRGVAGGSSTDTQYFGPGTRLTVL.

This clone was seen at least ten times. CDR3 DNA: TGTGCCAGCAGGCCTCGTCTAGCGGCCACAGATACGCAGTATTTT. Amino acid sequence: CASRPRLAATDTQYF. The chain carries TRBV7-9 and TRBJ2-3; TRBD2 matches 7 bases. J lost 2 bases, V lost 6 bases, and 8 bases had no gene match. This CDR3 is 15 amino acids long. Germline assignment: CDR1 SEHNR and CDR2 FQNEAQ (reference sequence).